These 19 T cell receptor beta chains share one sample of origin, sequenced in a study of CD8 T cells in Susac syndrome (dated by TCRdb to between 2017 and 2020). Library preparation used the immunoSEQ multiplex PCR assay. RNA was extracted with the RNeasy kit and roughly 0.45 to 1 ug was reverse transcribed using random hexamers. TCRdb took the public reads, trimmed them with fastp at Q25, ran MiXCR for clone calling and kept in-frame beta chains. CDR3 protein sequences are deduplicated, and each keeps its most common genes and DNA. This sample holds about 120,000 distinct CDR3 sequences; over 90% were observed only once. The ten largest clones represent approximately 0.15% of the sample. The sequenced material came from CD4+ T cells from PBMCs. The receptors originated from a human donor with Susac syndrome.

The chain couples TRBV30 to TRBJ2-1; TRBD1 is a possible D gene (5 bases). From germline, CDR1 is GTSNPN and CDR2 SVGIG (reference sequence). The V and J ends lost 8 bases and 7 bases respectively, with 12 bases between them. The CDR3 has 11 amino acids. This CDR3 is CARSQANEQFF. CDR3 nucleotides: TGTGCCCGGTCACAGGCTAATGAGCAGTTCTTC.

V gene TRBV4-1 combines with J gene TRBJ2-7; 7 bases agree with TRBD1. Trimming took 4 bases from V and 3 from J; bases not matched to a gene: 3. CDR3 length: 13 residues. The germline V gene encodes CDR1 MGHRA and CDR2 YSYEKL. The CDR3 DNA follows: TGCGCCAGCAGCCTGGGACAGCACTACGAGCAGTACTTC. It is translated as CASSLGQHYEQYF.

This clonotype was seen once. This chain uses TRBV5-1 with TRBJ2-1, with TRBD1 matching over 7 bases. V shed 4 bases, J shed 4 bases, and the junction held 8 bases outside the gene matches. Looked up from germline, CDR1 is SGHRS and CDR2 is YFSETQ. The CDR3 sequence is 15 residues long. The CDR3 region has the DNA TGCGCCAGCAGCCTGTCACAGGGGATTTACAATGAGCAGTTCTTC. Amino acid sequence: CASSLSQGIYNEQFF.

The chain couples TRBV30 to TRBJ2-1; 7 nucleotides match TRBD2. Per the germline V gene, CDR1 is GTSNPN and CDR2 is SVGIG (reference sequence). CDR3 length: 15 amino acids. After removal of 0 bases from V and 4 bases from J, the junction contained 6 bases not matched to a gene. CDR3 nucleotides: TGTGCCTGGAGTGTTGGCGGGAGTCCGTACAATGAGCAGTTCTTC. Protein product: CAWSVGGSPYNEQFF. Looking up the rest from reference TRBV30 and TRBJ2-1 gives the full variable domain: SQTIHQWPATLVQPVGSPLSLECTVEGTSNPNLYWYRQAAGRGLQLLFYSVGIGQISSEVPQNLSASRPQDRQFILSSKKLLLSDSGFYLCAWSVGGSPYNEQFFGPGTRLTVL.

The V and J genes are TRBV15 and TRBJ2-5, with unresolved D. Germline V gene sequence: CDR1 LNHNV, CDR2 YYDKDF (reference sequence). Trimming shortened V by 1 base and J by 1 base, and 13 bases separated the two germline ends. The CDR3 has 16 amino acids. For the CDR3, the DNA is TGTGCCACCAGCAGAGGAATGAAGGCCTCCCAAGAGACCCAGTACTTC. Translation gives CATSRGMKASQETQYF.

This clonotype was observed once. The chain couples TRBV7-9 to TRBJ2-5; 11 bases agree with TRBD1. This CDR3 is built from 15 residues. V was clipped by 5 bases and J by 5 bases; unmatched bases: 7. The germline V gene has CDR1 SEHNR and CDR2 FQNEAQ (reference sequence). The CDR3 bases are TGTGCCAGCAGCCCGTGGACAGGGGGCGGGGAGACCCAGTACTTC. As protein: CASSPWTGGGETQYF.

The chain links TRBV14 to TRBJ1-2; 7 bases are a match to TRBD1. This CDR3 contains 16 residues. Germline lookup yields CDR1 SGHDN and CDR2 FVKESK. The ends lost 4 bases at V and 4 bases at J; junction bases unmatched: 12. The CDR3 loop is CASSRGVTGDRYGYTF. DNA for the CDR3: TGTGCCAGCAGCCGAGGGGTTACAGGGGACCGCTATGGCTACACCTTC.

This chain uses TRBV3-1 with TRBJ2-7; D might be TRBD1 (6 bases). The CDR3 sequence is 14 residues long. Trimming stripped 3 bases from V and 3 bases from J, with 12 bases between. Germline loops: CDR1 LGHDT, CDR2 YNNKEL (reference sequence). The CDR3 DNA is TGTGCCAGCAGCCACACAGGGAAGGGCTACGAGCAGTACTTC. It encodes CASSHTGKGYEQYF.

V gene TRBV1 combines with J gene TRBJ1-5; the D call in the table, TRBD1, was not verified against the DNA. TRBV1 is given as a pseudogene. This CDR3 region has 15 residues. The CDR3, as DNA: TGCACCAGCAGCCAAGCCTGGGGGAAGCATCAGCCCCAGCATTTT. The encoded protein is CTSSQAWGKHQPQHF.

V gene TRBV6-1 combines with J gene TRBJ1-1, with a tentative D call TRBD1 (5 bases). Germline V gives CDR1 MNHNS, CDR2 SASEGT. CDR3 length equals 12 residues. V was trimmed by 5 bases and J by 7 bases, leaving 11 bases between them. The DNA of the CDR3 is TGTGCCAGCAGTCACCAGGGAGTTGAAGCTTTCTTT. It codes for CASSHQGVEAFF.

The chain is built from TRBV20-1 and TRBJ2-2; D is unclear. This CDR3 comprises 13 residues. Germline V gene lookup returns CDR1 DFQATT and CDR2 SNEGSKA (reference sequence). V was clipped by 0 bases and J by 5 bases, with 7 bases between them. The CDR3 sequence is CSARETQTGELFF. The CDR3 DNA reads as TGCAGTGCTAGAGAGACCCAAACCGGGGAGCTGTTTTTT.

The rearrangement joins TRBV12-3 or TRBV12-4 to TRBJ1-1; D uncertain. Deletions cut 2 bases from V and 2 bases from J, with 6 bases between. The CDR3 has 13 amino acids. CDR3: CASSLKDNTEAFF. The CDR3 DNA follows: TGTGCCAGCAGTTTAAAGGATAACACTGAAGCTTTCTTT.

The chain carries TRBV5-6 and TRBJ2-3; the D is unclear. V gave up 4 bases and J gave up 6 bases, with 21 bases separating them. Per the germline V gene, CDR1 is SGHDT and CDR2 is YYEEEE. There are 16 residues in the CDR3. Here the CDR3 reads CASSPEPSAPGDTQYF. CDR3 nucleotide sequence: TGTGCCAGCAGCCCGGAACCATCAGCCCCCGGGGATACGCAGTATTTT.

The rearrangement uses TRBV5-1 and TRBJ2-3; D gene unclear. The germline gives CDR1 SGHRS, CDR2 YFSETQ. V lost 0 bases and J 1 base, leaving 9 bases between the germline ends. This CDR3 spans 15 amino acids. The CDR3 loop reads CASSLDGRGTDTQYF. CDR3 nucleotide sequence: TGCGCCAGCAGCTTGGATGGGCGTGGCACAGATACGCAGTATTTT.

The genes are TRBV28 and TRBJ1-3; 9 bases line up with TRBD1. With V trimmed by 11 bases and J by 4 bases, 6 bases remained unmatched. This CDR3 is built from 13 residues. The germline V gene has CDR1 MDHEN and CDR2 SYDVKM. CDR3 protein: CAAKQGAGNTIYF. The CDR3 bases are TGTGCCGCCAAACAGGGGGCAGGAAACACCATATATTTT. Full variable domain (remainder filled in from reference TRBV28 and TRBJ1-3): DVKVTQSSRYLVKRTGEKVFLECVQDMDHENMFWYRQDPGLGLRLIYFSYDVKMKEKGDIPEGYSVSREKKERFSLILESASTNQTSMYLCAAKQGAGNTIYFGEGSWLTVV.

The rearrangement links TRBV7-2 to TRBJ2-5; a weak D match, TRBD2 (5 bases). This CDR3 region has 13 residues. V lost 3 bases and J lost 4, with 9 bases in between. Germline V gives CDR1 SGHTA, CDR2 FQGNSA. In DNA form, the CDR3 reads TGTGCCAGCAGCTTCGGGATGCGAGAGACCCAGTACTTC. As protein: CASSFGMRETQYF.

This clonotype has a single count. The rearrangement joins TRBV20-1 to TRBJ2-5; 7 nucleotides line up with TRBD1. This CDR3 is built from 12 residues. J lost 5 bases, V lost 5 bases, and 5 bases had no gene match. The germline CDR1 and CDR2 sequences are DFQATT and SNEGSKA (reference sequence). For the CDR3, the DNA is TGCAGTGCTCACAGGGGAAAGGAGACCCAGTACTTC. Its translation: CSAHRGKETQYF.

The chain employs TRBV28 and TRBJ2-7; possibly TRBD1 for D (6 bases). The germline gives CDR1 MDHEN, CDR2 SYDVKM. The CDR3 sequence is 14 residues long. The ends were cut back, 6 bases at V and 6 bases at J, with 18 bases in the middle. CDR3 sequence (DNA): TGTGCCAGCAGCCTTGCAGGGGATCGGTGCGAGCAGTACTTC. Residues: CASSLAGDRCEQYF.

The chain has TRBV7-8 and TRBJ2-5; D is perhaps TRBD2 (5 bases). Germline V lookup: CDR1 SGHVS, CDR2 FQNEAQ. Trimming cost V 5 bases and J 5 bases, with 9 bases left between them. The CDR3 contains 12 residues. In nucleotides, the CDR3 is TGTGCCAGCAGCAGCGGTCCGGAGACCCAGTACTTC. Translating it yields CASSSGPETQYF.